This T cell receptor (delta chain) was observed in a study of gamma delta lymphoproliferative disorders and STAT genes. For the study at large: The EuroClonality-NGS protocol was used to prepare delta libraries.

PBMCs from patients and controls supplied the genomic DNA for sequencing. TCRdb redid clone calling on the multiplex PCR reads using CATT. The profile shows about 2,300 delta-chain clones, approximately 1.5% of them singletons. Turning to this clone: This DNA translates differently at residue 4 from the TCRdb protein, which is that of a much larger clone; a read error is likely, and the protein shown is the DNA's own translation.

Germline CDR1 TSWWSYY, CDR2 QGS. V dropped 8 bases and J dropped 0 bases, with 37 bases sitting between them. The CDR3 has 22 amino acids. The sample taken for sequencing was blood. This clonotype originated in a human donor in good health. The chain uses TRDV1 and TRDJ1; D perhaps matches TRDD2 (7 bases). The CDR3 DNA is TGTGCTCTTACCCCTTCCTTTTTTCCGGGGATTAGGGTGGACCCTTACACCGATAAACTCATCTTT. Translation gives CALTPSFFPGIRVDPYTDKLIF.